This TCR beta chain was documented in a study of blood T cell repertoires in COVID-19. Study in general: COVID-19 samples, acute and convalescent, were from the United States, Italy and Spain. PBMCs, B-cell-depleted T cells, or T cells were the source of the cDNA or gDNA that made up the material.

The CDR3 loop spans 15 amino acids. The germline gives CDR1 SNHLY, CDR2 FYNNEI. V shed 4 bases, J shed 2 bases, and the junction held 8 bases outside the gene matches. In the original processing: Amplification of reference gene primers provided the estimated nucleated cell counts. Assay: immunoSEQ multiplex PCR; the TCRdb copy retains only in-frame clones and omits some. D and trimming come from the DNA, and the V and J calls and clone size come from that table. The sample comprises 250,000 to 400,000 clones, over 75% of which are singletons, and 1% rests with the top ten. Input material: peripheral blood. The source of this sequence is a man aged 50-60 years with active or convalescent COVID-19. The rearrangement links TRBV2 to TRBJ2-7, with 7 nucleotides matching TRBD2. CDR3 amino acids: CASSAFSSGPYEQYF. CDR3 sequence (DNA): TGTGCCAGCAGTGCTTTTTCTAGCGGACCCTACGAGCAGTACTTC.